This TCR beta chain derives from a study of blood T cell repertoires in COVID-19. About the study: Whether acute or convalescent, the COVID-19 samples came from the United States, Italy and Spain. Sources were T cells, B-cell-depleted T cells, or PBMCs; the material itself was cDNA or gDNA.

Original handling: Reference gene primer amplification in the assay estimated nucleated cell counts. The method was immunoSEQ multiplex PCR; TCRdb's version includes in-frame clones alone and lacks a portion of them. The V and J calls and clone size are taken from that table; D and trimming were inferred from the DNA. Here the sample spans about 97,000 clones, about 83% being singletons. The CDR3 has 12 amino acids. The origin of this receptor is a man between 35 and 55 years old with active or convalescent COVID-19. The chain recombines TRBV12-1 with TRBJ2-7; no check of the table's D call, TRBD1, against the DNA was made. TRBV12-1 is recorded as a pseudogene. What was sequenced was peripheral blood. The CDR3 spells CASSSNIYEQYF. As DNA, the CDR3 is TGTGCCAGCAGCTCAAACATCTACGAGCAGTACTTC.